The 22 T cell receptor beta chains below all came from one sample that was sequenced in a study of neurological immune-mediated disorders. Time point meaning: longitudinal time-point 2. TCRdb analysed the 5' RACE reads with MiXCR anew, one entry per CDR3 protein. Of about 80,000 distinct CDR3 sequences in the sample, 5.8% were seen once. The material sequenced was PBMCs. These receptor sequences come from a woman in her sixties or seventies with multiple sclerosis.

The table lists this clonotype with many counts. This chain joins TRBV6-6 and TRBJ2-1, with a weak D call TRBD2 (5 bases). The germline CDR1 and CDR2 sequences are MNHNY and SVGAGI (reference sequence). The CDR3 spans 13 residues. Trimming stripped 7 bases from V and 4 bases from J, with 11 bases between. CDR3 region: CASTGGSYNEQFF. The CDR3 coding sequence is TGTGCCAGCACCGGAGGCAGTTACAATGAGCAGTTCTTC.

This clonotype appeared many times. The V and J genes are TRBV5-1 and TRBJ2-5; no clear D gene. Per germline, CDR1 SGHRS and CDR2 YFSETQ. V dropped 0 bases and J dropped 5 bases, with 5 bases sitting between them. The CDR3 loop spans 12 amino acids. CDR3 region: CASSLETETQYF. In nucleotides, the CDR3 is TGCGCCAGCAGCTTGGAGACGGAGACCCAGTACTTC.

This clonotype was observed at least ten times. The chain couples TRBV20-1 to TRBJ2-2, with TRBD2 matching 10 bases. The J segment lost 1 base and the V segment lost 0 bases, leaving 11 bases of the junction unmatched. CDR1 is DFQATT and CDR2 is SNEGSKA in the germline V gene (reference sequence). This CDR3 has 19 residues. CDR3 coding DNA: TGCAGTGCTAGAGATATGGCGTCTAGCGGGGGACTGAACACCGGGGAGCTGTTTTTT. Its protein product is CSARDMASSGGLNTGELFF.

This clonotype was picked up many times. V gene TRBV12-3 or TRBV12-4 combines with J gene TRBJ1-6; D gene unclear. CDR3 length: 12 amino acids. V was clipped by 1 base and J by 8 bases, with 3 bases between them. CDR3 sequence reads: CASSLEDSPLHF. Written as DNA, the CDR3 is TGTGCCAGCAGTTTAGAAGATTCACCCCTCCACTTT.

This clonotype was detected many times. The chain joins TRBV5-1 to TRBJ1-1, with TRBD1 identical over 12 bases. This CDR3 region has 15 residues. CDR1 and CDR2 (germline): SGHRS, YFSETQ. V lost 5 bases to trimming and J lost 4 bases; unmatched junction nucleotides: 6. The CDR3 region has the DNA TGCGCCAGCAGGGGACAGGGGGCTTTCGGCACTGAAGCTTTCTTT. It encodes CASRGQGAFGTEAFF.

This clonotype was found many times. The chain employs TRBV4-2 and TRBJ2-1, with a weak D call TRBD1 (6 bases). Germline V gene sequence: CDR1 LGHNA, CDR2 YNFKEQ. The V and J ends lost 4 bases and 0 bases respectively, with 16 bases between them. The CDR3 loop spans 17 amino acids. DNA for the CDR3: TGTGCCAGCAGCCGGTCGTCCGGGACAAGCTCCTACAATGAGCAGTTCTTC. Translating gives CASSRSSGTSSYNEQFF.

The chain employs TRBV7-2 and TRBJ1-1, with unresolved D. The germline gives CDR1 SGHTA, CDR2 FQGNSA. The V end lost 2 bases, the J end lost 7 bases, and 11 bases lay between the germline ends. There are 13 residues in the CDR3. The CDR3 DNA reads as TGTGCCAGCAGCTTAAGAGAGGGTCTTGAAGCTTTCTTT. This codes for CASSLREGLEAFF.

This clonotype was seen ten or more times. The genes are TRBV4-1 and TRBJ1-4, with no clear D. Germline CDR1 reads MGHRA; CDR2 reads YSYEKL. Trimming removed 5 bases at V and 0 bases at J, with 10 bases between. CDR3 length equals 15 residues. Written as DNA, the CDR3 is TGCGCCAGCAGCTCCCGACCCGCAACTAATGAAAAACTGTTTTTT. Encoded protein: CASSSRPATNEKLFF.

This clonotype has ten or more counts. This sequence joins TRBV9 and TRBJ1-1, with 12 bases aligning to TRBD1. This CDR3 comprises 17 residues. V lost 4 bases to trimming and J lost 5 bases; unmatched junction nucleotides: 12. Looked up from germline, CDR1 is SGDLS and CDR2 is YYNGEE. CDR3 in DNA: TGTGCCAGCAGCCCTCGCCCTGGGGACAGGGGGCGTACTGAAGCTTTCTTT. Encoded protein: CASSPRPGDRGRTEAFF.

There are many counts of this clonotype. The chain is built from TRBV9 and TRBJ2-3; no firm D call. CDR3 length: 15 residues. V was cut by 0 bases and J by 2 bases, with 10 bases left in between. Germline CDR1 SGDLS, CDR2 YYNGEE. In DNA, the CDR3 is TGTGCCAGCAGCGTAGTGGATCCTGACACAGATACGCAGTATTTT. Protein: CASSVVDPDTDTQYF.

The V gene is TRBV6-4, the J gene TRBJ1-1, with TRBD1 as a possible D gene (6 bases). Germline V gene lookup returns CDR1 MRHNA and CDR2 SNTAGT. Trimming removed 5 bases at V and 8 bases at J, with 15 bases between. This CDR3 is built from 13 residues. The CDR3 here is CASSSQDSAEAFF. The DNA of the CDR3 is TGTGCCAGCAGTTCTCAGGACAGCGCCGAAGCTTTCTTT.

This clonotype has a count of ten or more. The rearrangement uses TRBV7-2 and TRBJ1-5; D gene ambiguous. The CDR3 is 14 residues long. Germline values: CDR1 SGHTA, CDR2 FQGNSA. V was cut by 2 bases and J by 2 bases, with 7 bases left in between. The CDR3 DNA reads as TGTGCCAGCAGCTTAAGGTCAGGCAATCAGCCCCAGCATTTT. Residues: CASSLRSGNQPQHF.

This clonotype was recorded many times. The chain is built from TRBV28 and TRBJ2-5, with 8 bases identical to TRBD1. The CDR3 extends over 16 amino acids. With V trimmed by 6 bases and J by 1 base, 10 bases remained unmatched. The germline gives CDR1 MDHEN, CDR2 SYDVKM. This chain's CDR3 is CASRDDRGSFQETQYF. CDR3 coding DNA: TGTGCCAGCAGGGACGACAGGGGTTCTTTCCAAGAGACCCAGTACTTC.

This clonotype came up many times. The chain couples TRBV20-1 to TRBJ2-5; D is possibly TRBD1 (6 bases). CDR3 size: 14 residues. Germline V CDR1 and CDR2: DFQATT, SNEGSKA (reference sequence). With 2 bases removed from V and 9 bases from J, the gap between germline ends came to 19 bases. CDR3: CSARLGASEGAQYF. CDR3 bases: TGCAGTGCTAGATTGGGGGCGTCTGAAGGGGCCCAGTACTTC.

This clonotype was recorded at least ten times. The CDR3, as DNA: TGCGCCACCCAGACAGGGGAAGGCCAAGAGACCCAGTACTTC. Its translation: CATQTGEGQETQYF. The V call is TRBV5-1, the J call TRBJ2-5, with 8 bases lining up with TRBD1. Looked up from germline, CDR1 is SGHRS and CDR2 is YFSETQ. The CDR3 loop spans 14 amino acids. V dropped 9 bases and J dropped 1; count of bases not matched to a gene: 8.

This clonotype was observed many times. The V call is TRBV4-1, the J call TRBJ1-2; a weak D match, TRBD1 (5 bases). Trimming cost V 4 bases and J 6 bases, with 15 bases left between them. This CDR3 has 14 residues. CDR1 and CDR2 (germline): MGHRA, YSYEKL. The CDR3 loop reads CASSPVGTWNGYTF. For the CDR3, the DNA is TGCGCCAGCAGCCCGGTAGGGACCTGGAATGGCTACACCTTC.

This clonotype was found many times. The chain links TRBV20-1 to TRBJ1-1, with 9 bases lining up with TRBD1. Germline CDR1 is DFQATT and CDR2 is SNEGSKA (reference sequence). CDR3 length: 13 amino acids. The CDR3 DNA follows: TGCAACCCGACAGGGGGATTTGGCACTGAAGCTTTCTTT. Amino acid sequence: CNPTGGFGTEAFF.

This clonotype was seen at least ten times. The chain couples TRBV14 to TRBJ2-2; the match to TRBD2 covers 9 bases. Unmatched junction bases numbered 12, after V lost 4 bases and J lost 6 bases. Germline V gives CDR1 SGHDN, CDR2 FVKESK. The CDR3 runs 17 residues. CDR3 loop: CASSRLYSGGPSGELFF. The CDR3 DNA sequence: TGTGCCAGCAGCCGTCTCTACAGCGGGGGGCCATCCGGGGAGCTGTTTTTT.

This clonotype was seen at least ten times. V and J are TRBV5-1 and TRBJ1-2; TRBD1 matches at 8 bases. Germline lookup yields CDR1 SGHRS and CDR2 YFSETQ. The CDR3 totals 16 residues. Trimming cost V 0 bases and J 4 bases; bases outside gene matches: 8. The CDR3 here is CASSLEPGGAGYGYTF. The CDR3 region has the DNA TGCGCCAGCAGCTTGGAGCCAGGGGGCGCCGGCTATGGCTACACCTTC.

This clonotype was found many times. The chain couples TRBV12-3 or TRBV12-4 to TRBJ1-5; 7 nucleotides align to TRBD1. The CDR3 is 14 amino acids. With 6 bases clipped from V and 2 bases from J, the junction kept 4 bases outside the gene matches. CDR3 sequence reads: CASRADRRNQPQHF. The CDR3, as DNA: TGTGCCAGCAGGGCGGACAGGCGCAATCAGCCCCAGCATTTT.

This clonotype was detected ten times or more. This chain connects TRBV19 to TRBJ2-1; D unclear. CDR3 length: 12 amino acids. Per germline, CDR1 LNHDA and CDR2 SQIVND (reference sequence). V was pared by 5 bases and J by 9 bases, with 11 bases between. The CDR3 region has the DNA TGTGCCAGTAGTTTTCTAGAAGGTGAGCAGTTCTTC. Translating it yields CASSFLEGEQFF.

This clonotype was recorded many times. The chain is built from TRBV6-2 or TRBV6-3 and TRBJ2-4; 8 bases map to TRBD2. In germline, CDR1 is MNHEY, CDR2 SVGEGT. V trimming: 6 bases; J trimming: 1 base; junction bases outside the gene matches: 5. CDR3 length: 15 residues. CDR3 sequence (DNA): TGTGCCAGCAGCATAGCGGGGAACGCCAAAAACATTCAGTACTTC. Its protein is CASSIAGNAKNIQYF.